Shown below are 5 T cell receptor beta chains from a single sample sequenced in a study of blood T cell repertoires in COVID-19. Some clones are missing from TCRdb's copy, which holds only in-frame ones; the method was immunoSEQ multiplex PCR. The data hold fewer than 250,000 clones, with around 84% observed a single time. The sequencing sample was made of peripheral blood. The receptor source for this set is a human donor in a cohort sampled during active COVID-19.

V usage is TRBV5-1 and J usage is TRBJ1-6; 9 bases map to TRBD1. CDR3 length equals 16 residues. V lost 3 bases to trimming and J lost 10 bases; unmatched junction nucleotides: 11. The germline CDR1 and CDR2 sequences are SGHRS and YFSETQ. The DNA of the CDR3 is TGCGCCAGCAGCTCCCTACAGGGGGCCAGGGGGTCACCCCTCCACTTT. It codes for CASSSLQGARGSPLHF.

This clone was detected a few times. This rearrangement joins TRBV5-1 to TRBJ2-2, with 13 bases identical to TRBD2. V lost 1 base, J lost 4 bases, and 7 bases stayed unmatched. Per the germline V gene, CDR1 is SGHRS and CDR2 is YFSETQ. This CDR3 is built from 18 residues. The CDR3 DNA reads TGCGCCAGCAGCTTGTTTACTAGCGGGGGGGCCCTCACCGGGGAGCTGTTTTTT. Amino acid sequence: CASSLFTSGGALTGELFF. Based on the CDR3 plus reference TRBV5-1 and TRBJ2-2, the full variable domain is KAGVTQTPRYLIKTRGQQVTLSCSPISGHRSVSWYQQTPGQGLQFLFEYFSETQRNKGNFPGRFSGRQFSNSRSEMNVSTLELGDSALYLCASSLFTSGGALTGELFFGEGSRLTVL.

The DNA for the CDR3 is TGTGCCAGCAGCTTAGCGCTTGGGCACGCAGCTTTCTTT. This translates into CASSLALGHAAFF. The chain employs TRBV7-2 and TRBJ1-1; D gene unclear. V dropped 0 bases and J dropped 10 bases, with 12 bases sitting between them. The CDR3 is made up of 13 amino acids. Germline-derived CDR1 and CDR2 are SGHTA and FQGNSA.

CDR3 sequence (DNA): TGCGCCAGCAGCGTGTACACAGAGCTGAACACTGAAGCTTTCTTT. Protein: CASSVYTELNTEAFF. The V gene is TRBV5-1, the J gene TRBJ1-1; D is unresolved. V was trimmed by 4 bases and J by 0 bases, leaving 13 bases between them. The germline V gene encodes CDR1 SGHRS and CDR2 YFSETQ. There are 15 residues in the CDR3.

The chain employs TRBV6-5 and TRBJ2-1; D perhaps matches TRBD1 (5 bases). Germline V gene sequence: CDR1 MNHEY, CDR2 SVGAGI. Deletions cut 5 bases from V and 6 bases from J, with 11 bases between. CDR3 size: 13 residues. Here the CDR3 DNA reads TGTGCCAGCAGTCGACAGAATCCCAATGAGCAGTTCTTC. Translating gives CASSRQNPNEQFF.